The rows below give T cell receptor beta chains drawn from one sample of a study of blood T cells in healthy people across ages. In TCRdb, the 5' RACE reads were re-called with MiXCR into one record per CDR3 protein. The table has about 970,000 distinct CDR3 sequences, 45% to 60% seen once. The sample taken for sequencing was blood. Receptors were obtained from a woman in her sixties or seventies in good health. The conserved cysteine and the conserved F or W are not part of the CDR3 here. Fields, in order: CDR3 protein, J gene, V gene.

CDR3aa: SAKNSGGQF
j_gene: TRBJ2-1
v_gene: TRBV20-1

CDR3aa: ASSYALAGRLNEQF
j_gene: TRBJ2-1
v_gene: TRBV6-5

CDR3aa: ASSSTGGASVESYT
j_gene: TRBJ1-2
v_gene: TRBV12-3/TRBV12-4

CDR3aa: SVGGTKINEQF
j_gene: TRBJ2-1
v_gene: TRBV29-1

CDR3aa: ASSLVPGVGGRQETQY
j_gene: TRBJ2-5
v_gene: TRBV7-9

CDR3aa: PSSPLGDTQY
j_gene: TRBJ2-3
v_gene: TRBV6-2/TRBV6-3

CDR3aa: ASSYQGGTDTQY
j_gene: TRBJ2-3
v_gene: TRBV28

CDR3aa: AAGRANRPGANVLT
j_gene: TRBJ2-6
v_gene: TRBV27

CDR3aa: ASAPGWDEQY
j_gene: TRBJ2-5
v_gene: TRBV3-1

CDR3aa: SVLTGDEQY
j_gene: NA
v_gene: TRBV29-1

CDR3aa: ASSAGLAVYEQY
j_gene: TRBJ2-7
v_gene: TRBV27

CDR3aa: ASSLRGLEQY
j_gene: TRBJ2-7
v_gene: TRBV3-1

CDR3aa: ASSPMEGYGELF
j_gene: TRBJ2-2
v_gene: TRBV7-9

CDR3aa: ASSPHGSSETQY
j_gene: NA
v_gene: TRBV6-2/TRBV6-3

CDR3aa: ASSLDPRMAPIQY
j_gene: TRBJ2-5
v_gene: TRBV5-1

CDR3aa: ASSQVGRSAGGFDNEQF
j_gene: TRBJ2-1
v_gene: TRBV4-3

CDR3aa: TSSFVTSEQY
j_gene: NA
v_gene: TRBV12-3/TRBV12-4

CDR3aa: ASSLSGSLWQETQY
j_gene: NA
v_gene: TRBV3-1

CDR3aa: VWNAGTTEAF
j_gene: TRBJ1-1
v_gene: TRBV30

CDR3aa: AWRLGHSYTGANVLT
j_gene: TRBJ2-6
v_gene: TRBV30

CDR3aa: ASTRAKGDGYT
j_gene: TRBJ1-2
v_gene: TRBV28

CDR3aa: AIKDSTDTQY
j_gene: TRBJ2-3
v_gene: TRBV10-3